The rows below give T cell receptor beta chains drawn from one sample of a study of vaccination and CD4 T cells after COVID-19. From the PCR reads, TCRdb called clonotypes with MiXCR, one entry per CDR3 protein. The sample holds around 13,000 distinct CDR3 sequences, roughly 30% seen once. No antigen has been identified for these receptors. The sample here was CD4+ T cells from blood, cultured in vitro, taken after SARS-CoV-2 vaccination. These TCRs come from a human donor who had recovered from COVID-19. CDR3s include the opening cysteine and the closing phenylalanine or tryptophan. Each record gives: V gene, D gene, J gene, clone size, CDR3 DNA, CDR3 protein. D genes are given only for firm matches. Expanded clones are given a class, and other clones once, few, many or no size at all.

TRBV19	-	TRBJ2-6	-	TGTGCCAGTAGTCAGAGCTCTGGGGCCAACGTCCTGACTTTC	CASSQSSGANVLTF
TRBV27	-	TRBJ2-5	-	TGTGCCAGCAGCCCCGGGCTAGCGCCTACTCAAGAGACCCAGTACTTC	CASSPGLAPTQETQYF
TRBV6-2/TRBV6-3	-	TRBJ2-1	-	TGTGCCAGCAGTTACAGCCCGCGAGACCCCGAGCCCTACAATGAGCAGTTCTTC	CASSYSPRDPEPYNEQFF
TRBV19	TRBD1	TRBJ2-7	few	TGTGCCAGTAGTACGACAGGGTCCTACGAGCAGTACTTC	CASSTTGSYEQYF
TRBV7-2	TRBD1	TRBJ1-2	few	TGTGCCAGCAGCTCGCAGGGACAGGGCGGCGGGGGCTACACCTTC	CASSSQGQGGGGYTF
TRBV28	-	TRBJ1-1	-	TGTGCCATCGGGGGGGGCAGGCTAGCTTTCTTT	CAIGGGRLAFF
TRBV24-1	-	TRBJ2-1	-	TGTGCCACCAGTGATTTTGGACGGGCCGATGAGCAGTTCTTC	CATSDFGRADEQFF
TRBV11-2	TRBD2	TRBJ2-5	few	TGTGCCAGCAGCTTAGGATTGGGGACTAGCGGTATGACCCAGTACTTC	CASSLGLGTSGMTQYF
TRBV12-3/TRBV12-4	TRBD1	TRBJ2-5	once	TGTGCCAGCAGTTCAAGCGACAGGGAAAAGACCCAGTACTTC	CASSSSDREKTQYF
TRBV19	TRBD1	TRBJ2-3	few	TGTGCCAGTACCACACGGACAGGGGTAGTCGATACGCAGTATTTT	CASTTRTGVVDTQYF
TRBV18	-	TRBJ2-5	once	TGTGCCAGCTCCCCAAACACCGGGACCTACGGGTCGACCCAGTACTTC	CASSPNTGTYGSTQYF
TRBV11-2	TRBD1	TRBJ1-2	few	TGTGCCAGCAGCTTAGGGGACAGGGCTCGTCCCCTATATGGCTACACCTTC	CASSLGDRARPLYGYTF
TRBV6-2/TRBV6-3	TRBD2	TRBJ2-7	-	TGTGCCAGCTATGGAAGCGGGAGATCCTACGAGCAGTACTTC	CASYGSGRSYEQYF
TRBV7-2	TRBD1	TRBJ2-3	few	TGTGCCAGCAGCTTGGGACAGGGACGCACAGATACGCAGTATTTT	CASSLGQGRTDTQYF
TRBV7-2	-	TRBJ2-4	few	TGTGCCAGCAGCTTACCCTCAAACATTCAGTACTTC	CASSLPSNIQYF
TRBV6-1	-	TRBJ1-5	-	TGTGCCAGCAGTCGCAACTCCGGGACCCAATCGGGCCAGCCCCAGCATTTT	CASSRNSGTQSGQPQHF
TRBV2	TRBD2	TRBJ2-2	-	TGTGCCAGCAGGCGGGAGGGAAACACCGGGGAGCTGTTTTTT	CASRREGNTGELFF
TRBV5-1	TRBD2	TRBJ2-5	-	TGCGCCAGCAGCTTGGCTCCTAGCGGGAGAGGGGAGACCCAGTACTTC	CASSLAPSGRGETQYF
TRBV5-5	TRBD2	TRBJ2-1	-	TGTGCCAGCAGCTTCTGGGGCGGGAGTAAGGATGAGCAGTTCTTC	CASSFWGGSKDEQFF
TRBV7-9	-	TRBJ2-6	few	TGTGCCAGCAGCCCCTCTGGGGCCAACGTCCTGACTTTC	CASSPSGANVLTF
TRBV2	-	TRBJ2-5	few	TGTGCCAGCAGAGAACAAGAGACCCAGTACTTC	CASREQETQYF
TRBV7-8	-	TRBJ1-5	-	TGTGCCAGCAAAAACGGGACCGCTTGGCAGCCCCAGCATTTT	CASKNGTAWQPQHF
TRBV28	-	TRBJ2-7	-	TGTGCCAGCAGGGCGGGACGGGGCTACGAGCAGTACTTC	CASRAGRGYEQYF
TRBV19	TRBD1	TRBJ2-3	few	TGTGCCAGTGGATCACAGGGGGCGGTCACAGATACGCAGTATTTT	CASGSQGAVTDTQYF
TRBV30	TRBD1	TRBJ1-1	-	TGTGCCTGGAGTAGGCAGGGGGACACTGAAGCTTTCTTT	CAWSRQGDTEAFF
TRBV20-1	-	TRBJ2-1	few	TGCAGTGCTTTGGAATCCGCCTACAATGAGCAGTTCTTC	CSALESAYNEQFF
TRBV4-3	TRBD2	TRBJ2-1	few	TGCGCCAGCAGCCACGCACTAGCGGGGTTTAACAATGAGCAGTTCTTC	CASSHALAGFNNEQFF
TRBV12-3/TRBV12-4	-	TRBJ2-7	once	TGTGCCAGCAGCCACCTTGGGGAGCAGTACTTC	CASSHLGEQYF
TRBV27	TRBD2	TRBJ2-1	few	TGTGCCAGCAGTTTAAAACTAGCGGGATCCTACAATGAGCAGTTCTTC	CASSLKLAGSYNEQFF
TRBV28	-	TRBJ2-1	once	TGTGCCACGGCGCAGGGCTCCAATGAGCAGTTCTTC	CATAQGSNEQFF
TRBV19	-	TRBJ2-3	once	TGTGCCAGTAGTCTCTCCCACAGGGGGGGAACCACAGATACGCAGTATTTT	CASSLSHRGGTTDTQYF
TRBV6-2/TRBV6-3	TRBD2	TRBJ2-7	-	TGTGCCAGCAGTTACCATGCGGGAGAGAGATCCTACGAGCAGTACTTC	CASSYHAGERSYEQYF
TRBV7-3	TRBD1	TRBJ1-6	-	TGTGCCAGCAGCTGGGGGACAGCGAATAATTCACCCCTCCACTTT	CASSWGTANNSPLHF
TRBV20-1	TRBD1	TRBJ1-4	few	TGCAGTGCCCCAGGGGGGACTTATAATGAAAAACTGTTTTTT	CSAPGGTYNEKLFF
TRBV27	-	TRBJ2-7	-	TGTGCCAGCAGTTTTGCAGAAACTACCCTCGAGCAGTACTTC	CASSFAETTLEQYF
TRBV19	-	TRBJ2-6	-	TGTGCCAGTAGACCAGACAGCACAAAATACTCTGGGGCCAACGTCCTGACTTTC	CASRPDSTKYSGANVLTF
TRBV19	-	TRBJ2-7	-	TGTGCCAGTAGTATATCCGGGGGTGTGGGAGAGCAGTACTTC	CASSISGGVGEQYF
TRBV7-9	-	TRBJ1-2	few	TGTGCCAGCAGCTTAGGGGCTTCTGGCTACACCTTC	CASSLGASGYTF
TRBV11-3	TRBD1	TRBJ2-1	-	TGTGCCAGCAGCTACGGGACAGGGGCCACGAACAATGAGCAGTTCTTC	CASSYGTGATNNEQFF
TRBV20-1	-	TRBJ2-6	-	TGCAGTGCTAGAGTAACCGGGGCCAACGTCCTGACTTTC	CSARVTGANVLTF
TRBV7-2	-	TRBJ2-5	medium-sized	TGTGCCAGCAGCCCGGGACCACGCCAAGAGACCCAGTACTTC	CASSPGPRQETQYF
TRBV6-1	-	TRBJ2-7	few	TGTGCCAGCAGCTCAATTAGCGGAGGCTCCTACGAGCAGTACTTC	CASSSISGGSYEQYF
TRBV15	-	TRBJ2-7	-	TGTGCCACCAGCAGATACCGGGACGTCGACTACGAGCAGTACTTC	CATSRYRDVDYEQYF
TRBV29-1	TRBD2	TRBJ2-7	-	TGCAGCGTTGGACCGACTAGCGGAACCGCTAAGTACTTC	CSVGPTSGTAKYF
TRBV20-1	TRBD2	TRBJ2-5	few	TGCAGTGCCAAACTAGCGGGCAGCCAAGAGACCCAGTACTTC	CSAKLAGSQETQYF
TRBV28	-	TRBJ2-3	-	TGTGCCAGCAGTTTACCTCAGGGCGTCCGTAGCACAGATACGCAGTATTTT	CASSLPQGVRSTDTQYF
TRBV7-2	-	TRBJ2-7	-	TGTGCCAGCACCCGAACCGGGACTCAGTCCTACGAGCAGTACTTC	CASTRTGTQSYEQYF
TRBV19	TRBD1	TRBJ2-3	few	TGTGCCAGCTCAGCGGGCAGGGGGCCGGATACGCAGTATTTT	CASSAGRGPDTQYF
TRBV20-1	-	TRBJ2-6	-	TGCAGTGCTCACCTCGGGGGCTCTGGGGCCAACGTCCTGACTTTC	CSAHLGGSGANVLTF
TRBV10-2	TRBD1	TRBJ1-1	few	TGCGCCAGCAGACGGACAGGGCGGGAAGCTTTCTTT	CASRRTGREAFF
TRBV11-2	-	TRBJ1-1	-	TGTGCCAGCAGCTTAGGGGGCAGTGGCGACACTGAAGCTTTCTTT	CASSLGGSGDTEAFF
TRBV5-1	-	TRBJ2-3	few	TGCGCCAGCAGCTTGGGACTAGCAGATACGCAGTATTTT	CASSLGLADTQYF